This TCR beta chain was sequenced in a study of OX40 agonist ivuxolimab in advanced cancers. Study details: Dose-escalation patients had hepatocellular carcinoma, melanoma, renal cell or head and neck cancer. Having had anti-PD-1, anti-PD-L1 or anti-CTLA-4 therapy before was allowed, and approximately 40% had some. General study results and limits: CD8+ T cells (on average) carried more expanded clones than CD4+ T cells.

A remark on this clone: What it binds is unknown. The junction departs from germline at one end; a sequencing error may be responsible.

Here immunoSEQ multiplex PCR was the method, and the copy in TCRdb shows in-frame clones only, minus some. The sample includes about 84,000 clones, 94% of them seen just once. Germline V gives CDR1 LGHNA, CDR2 YSLEER. The CDR3 consists of 15 residues. This sequence was found in an adult with an advanced solid tumor such as melanoma, head and neck, liver or kidney cancer. This sample comprised CD4+ or CD8+ T cells sorted from blood, obtained in a trial of the OX40 agonist ivuxolimab. V usage is TRBV4-3 and J usage is TRBJ1-1; 10 bases are a match to TRBD1. The CDR3 coding sequence is TGCGCCAGCAGCCAAGGGACAGGGGGGAACGCTGAAGCTTTCTTT. It is translated as CASSQGTGGNAEAFF.